The source of this TCR beta chain is a study of T cells in Graves' hyperthyroidism and ophthalmopathy. From RNA transcripts, TCR beta CDR3 regions were amplified. HTBI primers were used for first-round RT-PCR of the TCR CDR3. Each CDR3 protein is one row after TCRdb ran MiXCR on the multiplex PCR reads. The data show around 350,000 distinct CDR3 sequences, approximately 14% seen once. Germline values: CDR1 KGHSH, CDR2 LQKENI. V dropped 4 bases and J dropped 1 base, with 10 bases sitting between them. The CDR3 has 14 amino acids. This clonotype was seen ten or more times. The TCR originated in a woman under 40 with Graves' ophthalmopathy. Sequenced: blood. The chain combines TRBV18 with TRBJ1-2; TRBD1 might be the D (6 bases). Written as DNA, the CDR3 is TGTGCCAGCTCACTTACAGGGTTTAACTATGGCTACACCTTC. Protein: CASSLTGFNYGYTF. Filled out from reference TRBV18 and TRBJ1-2, the complete variable domain reads NAGVMQNPRHLVRRRGQEARLRCSPMKGHSHVYWYRQLPEEGLKFMVYLQKENIIDESGMPKERFSAEFPKEGPSILRIQQVVRGDSAAYFCASSLTGFNYGYTFGSGTRLTVV.